The 10 T cell receptor beta chains below come from one sample, sequenced in a study of T-cell reconstitution after alpha-beta-depleted transplantation in children. The TCRbeta library was prepared with unique molecular identifiers. Each CDR3 protein is one row after TCRdb ran MiXCR on the PCR reads. The data contain 400,000 to 500,000 distinct CDR3 sequences, approximately 11% of them singletons. The sequencing used PBMCs from the stem cell graft donor, collected from the stem cell graft. The source of these receptors is a human donor who donated a stem cell graft to a child with acute myeloid leukemia.

As concerns this clonotype: A single base separates this from a much larger clone, so it may be a read error. The chain recombines TRBV20-1 with TRBJ1-3; D not resolved. The CDR3 has 13 amino acids. CDR1 and CDR2 from the germline V gene are DFQATT and SNEGSKA (reference sequence). CDR3 DNA sequence: TGCATTGCTAGTGTGAACTCTGGAAACACCATATATTTT. Translating gives CIASVNSGNTIYF.

The rearrangement joins TRBV5-5 to TRBJ1-5, with TRBD1 matching 9 bases. The V gene's germline CDR1 is SGHKS and CDR2 YYEKEE (reference sequence). CDR3 size: 15 residues. Trimming cost V 0 bases and J 7 bases; bases outside gene matches: 5. For the CDR3, the DNA is TGTGCCAGCAGCTTGGACAGGGGGCTAGGACAGCCCCAGCATTTT. Its protein is CASSLDRGLGQPQHF.

The table lists this clonotype with many counts. The gene calls are TRBV20-1 and TRBJ2-4; 8 bases match TRBD2. J was trimmed by 6 bases and V by 3 bases; bases with no gene match: 1. The CDR3 is 12 amino acids. The germline gives CDR1 DFQATT, CDR2 SNEGSKA (reference sequence). The DNA of the CDR3 is TGCAGTGCTAGCGCGGGGGGAAACATTCAGTACTTC. This encodes CSASAGGNIQYF.

The rearrangement uses TRBV7-2 and TRBJ2-4, with 7 bases lining up with TRBD2. Unmatched junction bases numbered 9, after V lost 5 bases and J lost 8 bases. This CDR3 comprises 14 residues. Germline CDR1 is SGHTA and CDR2 is FQGNSA. CDR3 sequence (DNA): TGTGCCAGCAGCCCTCTTCCGGGAGGTGACATTCAGTACTTC. This sequence encodes CASSPLPGGDIQYF.

The chain employs TRBV5-6 and TRBJ2-3; unclear D gene. Looked up from germline, CDR1 is SGHDT and CDR2 is YYEEEE. V was pared by 3 bases and J by 2 bases, with 7 bases between. The CDR3 is 13 residues long. CDR3 in amino acids: CASSSRHTDTQYF. In DNA form, the CDR3 reads TGTGCCAGCAGCTCCCGACACACAGATACGCAGTATTTT.

The rearrangement uses TRBV3-1 and TRBJ2-1, with D perhaps matching TRBD1 (6 bases). CDR1 is LGHDT, CDR2 YNNKEL, per germline (reference sequence). CDR3 length equals 14 residues. Trimming cost V 0 bases and J 8 bases, with 11 bases left between them. DNA for the CDR3: TGTGCCAGCAGCCAAGATTTTGGGGGCCATGAGCAGTTCTTC. Protein: CASSQDFGGHEQFF.

This clonotype was picked up a small number of times. The chain joins TRBV6-5 to TRBJ1-2; maybe TRBD1 (5 bases). The length of the CDR3 is 15 residues. Trimming left V 2 bases short and J 2 bases short, with 12 bases between. Germline CDR1 is MNHEY and CDR2 is SVGAGI. In DNA, the CDR3 is TGTGCCAGCAGTTACGCGCCCCGGGGGAACTATGGCTACACCTTC. Amino acid sequence: CASSYAPRGNYGYTF.

This clonotype was observed a few times. The V call is TRBV10-3, the J call TRBJ1-5; possible D gene TRBD1, 5 bases. Trimming removed 4 bases from V and 7 bases from J, with 11 bases in between. Germline-derived CDR1 and CDR2 are ENHRY and SYGVKD. The CDR3 sequence is 13 residues long. CDR3 in amino acids: CAISVGERQPQHF. The CDR3 DNA sequence: TGTGCCATCAGTGTAGGGGAAAGGCAGCCCCAGCATTTT.

This clonotype was counted between two and nine times. V and J are TRBV20-1 and TRBJ1-5; D is ambiguous. Germline V gene sequence: CDR1 DFQATT, CDR2 SNEGSKA (reference sequence). The CDR3 is 15 residues long. The V gene lost 1 base and the J gene lost 0 bases, with 10 bases spanning the gap. In DNA, the CDR3 is TGCAGTGCTAGAGTATCGGCGTATAGCAATCAGCCCCAGCATTTT. This encodes CSARVSAYSNQPQHF.

This clonotype was seen a few times. The genes are TRBV6-1 and TRBJ2-3; D perhaps matches TRBD2 (5 bases). The CDR3 is made up of 12 amino acids. CDR1 is MNHNS and CDR2 is SASEGT in the germline V gene. Trimming left V 10 bases short and J 4 bases short, with 12 bases between. CDR3 loop: CAIHGDADTQYF. The CDR3, as DNA: TGTGCCATCCACGGGGATGCAGATACGCAGTATTTT.